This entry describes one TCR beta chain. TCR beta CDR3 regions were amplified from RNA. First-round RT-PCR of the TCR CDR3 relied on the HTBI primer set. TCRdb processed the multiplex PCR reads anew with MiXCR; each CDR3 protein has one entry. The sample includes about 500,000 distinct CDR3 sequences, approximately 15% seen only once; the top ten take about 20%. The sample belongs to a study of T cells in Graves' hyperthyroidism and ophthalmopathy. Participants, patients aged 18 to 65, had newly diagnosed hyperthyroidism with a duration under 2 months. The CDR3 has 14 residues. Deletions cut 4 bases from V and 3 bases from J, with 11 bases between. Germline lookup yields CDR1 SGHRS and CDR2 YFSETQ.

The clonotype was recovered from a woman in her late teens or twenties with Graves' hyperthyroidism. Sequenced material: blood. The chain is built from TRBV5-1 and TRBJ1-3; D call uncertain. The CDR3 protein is CASSGPPNGNTIYF. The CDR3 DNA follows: TGCGCCAGCAGCGGCCCTCCTAATGGAAACACCATATATTTT.